The clone carrying this TCR beta chain was observed a few times. This sample stems from a study of Ad26.COV2.S vaccination and SARS-CoV-2 variants. Treatment denoted: about 20 received Ad26.COV2.S at low or high dose, single or two shots; about five received placebo; per-sample allocation not given. Sampling occurred on day 63 after the first vaccine or placebo injection. Sequencing used immunoSEQ multiplex PCR; TCRdb keeps in-frame clones, though not all of them. Among more than 300,000 clones listed, around 85% were seen once. This CDR3 comprises 14 residues. Germline V gene lookup returns CDR1 SGDLS and CDR2 YYNGEE. V lost 0 bases and J 1 base, leaving 7 bases between the germline ends.

Sequences were derived from peripheral blood, sampled in a trial of Ad26.COV2.S vaccine versus placebo. The origin of this receptor is a person between 18 and 65 years old who received the Ad26.COV2.S COVID-19 vaccine or a placebo. This chain connects TRBV9 to TRBJ1-1; D remains unclear. CDR3 nucleotide sequence: TGTGCCAGCAGCGTAGGGTGGGGGAACACTGAAGCTTTCTTT. It codes for CASSVGWGNTEAFF.